This TCR beta chain was retrieved from a study of cytomegalovirus exposure and HLA in healthy donors. V lost 3 bases to trimming and J lost 2 bases, with 14 bases between them. The CDR3 length is 16 residues. Germline assignment: CDR1 KGHSH and CDR2 LQKENI. The primer mix had 60 Vbeta and 13 Jbeta primers. Only in-frame clones appear in the TCRdb table, and some are missing; sequencing was by immunoSEQ multiplex PCR. The table shows tens of thousands of clones, with 75% to 85% occurring only once. This receptor was taken from a woman in her thirties or forties in good health and CMV-seropositive. The rearrangement uses TRBV18 and TRBJ1-5; D is possibly TRBD1 (5 bases). The material sequenced was PBMCs. The CDR3 DNA is TGTGCCAGCTCACCCCCGGGACTGGCGGGCAATCAGCCCCAGCATTTT. This encodes CASSPPGLAGNQPQHF.